This passage covers 21 T cell receptor beta chains from one sample sequenced in a study of blood T cell repertoires in COVID-19. Only in-frame clones appear in the TCRdb table, and some are missing; sequencing was by immunoSEQ multiplex PCR. The table includes under 200,000 clones, roughly nine tenths detected once. Sequences were obtained from peripheral blood. Receptors originate from a man between 18 and 29 years old with acute or convalescent COVID-19.

The chain joins TRBV6-5 to TRBJ2-5; D is undetermined. The V end lost 0 bases, the J end lost 2 bases, and 13 bases lay between the germline ends. Germline values: CDR1 MNHEY, CDR2 SVGAGI. The CDR3 spans 16 residues. The CDR3 DNA reads TGTGCCAGCAGTTACTCCACAGACCTAAAACAAGAGACCCAGTACTTC. It codes for CASSYSTDLKQETQYF.

The genes are TRBV28 and TRBJ1-1; D gene unclear. The CDR3 is made up of 14 amino acids. Trimming shortened V by 5 bases and J by 0 bases, and 10 bases separated the two germline ends. Germline-derived CDR1 and CDR2 are MDHEN and SYDVKM. The CDR3 reads CASSTRGMNTEAFF. DNA for the CDR3: TGTGCCAGCAGTACCCGCGGGATGAACACTGAAGCTTTCTTT.

The chain employs TRBV6-5 and TRBJ2-1, with D hard to call. The CDR3 is made up of 12 amino acids. The V end was cut by 0 bases, the J end by 8 bases, with 5 bases between. Germline values: CDR1 MNHEY, CDR2 SVGAGI. The CDR3 protein is CASSYSSDEQFF. CDR3 coding DNA: TGTGCCAGCAGTTACTCGAGTGATGAGCAGTTCTTC.

The CDR3 region is CASSESGGQDTQYF. The DNA of the CDR3 is TGCGCCAGCAGTGAAAGCGGGGGGCAAGATACGCAGTATTTT. This chain connects TRBV5-1 to TRBJ2-3, with 9 bases aligning to TRBD2. Unmatched junction bases numbered 6, after V lost 5 bases and J lost 5 bases. This CDR3 spans 14 amino acids. The germline V gene has CDR1 SGHRS and CDR2 YFSETQ.

The chain carries TRBV4-1 and TRBJ2-1; 9 bases match TRBD1. Germline assignment: CDR1 MGHRA and CDR2 YSYEKL. The CDR3 extends over 16 amino acids. V was clipped by 2 bases and J by 5 bases; unmatched bases: 7. The CDR3 reads CASSQPTGGRDNEQFF. DNA of the CDR3: TGCGCCAGCAGCCAACCTACAGGGGGCCGGGACAATGAGCAGTTCTTC.

This clone has only one observation. The genes are TRBV18 and TRBJ1-4; D remains ambiguous. Germline values: CDR1 KGHSH, CDR2 LQKENI. The germline V and J ends were trimmed by 3 bases and 7 bases, with 15 bases remaining between them. The CDR3 length is 15 residues. The CDR3 protein is CASSPSKGRSEKLFF. The CDR3 nucleotides are TGTGCCAGCTCACCCTCCAAAGGGAGGAGTGAAAAACTGTTTTTT. Supplemented by reference TRBV18 and TRBJ1-4, the full variable domain reads NAGVMQNPRHLVRRRGQEARLRCSPMKGHSHVYWYRQLPEEGLKFMVYLQKENIIDESGMPKERFSAEFPKEGPSILRIQQVVRGDSAAYFCASSPSKGRSEKLFFGSGTQLSVL.

The chain recombines TRBV12-3 or TRBV12-4 with TRBJ2-5; 7 bases agree with TRBD1. CDR3 length equals 13 residues. Unmatched junction bases numbered 10, after V lost 8 bases and J lost 7 bases. The CDR3 spells CASLEQGKGTQYF. For the CDR3, the DNA is TGTGCCAGCCTCGAACAGGGGAAAGGGACCCAGTACTTC.

The J gene is TRBJ1-6, the V gene TRBV5-6; TRBD1 is a possible D gene (5 bases). The CDR3 consists of 16 residues. The germline V and J ends were trimmed by 1 base and 0 bases, with 8 bases remaining between them. Germline V gene lookup returns CDR1 SGHDT and CDR2 YYEEEE. The CDR3 sequence is CASSLRGSSYNSPLHF. In DNA, the CDR3 is TGTGCCAGCAGCTTGCGGGGGAGCTCCTATAATTCACCCCTCCACTTT.

The chain links TRBV9 to TRBJ1-3; possible D gene TRBD1, 5 bases. The CDR3 has 15 residues. Germline CDR1 SGDLS, CDR2 YYNGEE. Trimming removed 0 bases from V and 6 bases from J, with 13 bases in between. The CDR3 loop is CASSVGGTGANTIYF. In DNA form, the CDR3 reads TGTGCCAGCAGCGTAGGTGGGACGGGAGCAAACACCATATATTTT.

The chain is built from TRBV5-8 and TRBJ2-5; D ambiguous. Germline V CDR1 and CDR2: SGHTS, YDEGEE. This CDR3 has 12 amino acids. V lost 5 bases and J 4 bases, leaving 9 bases between the germline ends. CDR3 amino acids: CASRYTGETQYF. CDR3 DNA: TGTGCCAGCAGATACACGGGAGAGACCCAGTACTTC.

This chain joins TRBV30 and TRBJ2-1, with 7 bases lining up with TRBD1. The CDR3 totals 15 residues. CDR1 is GTSNPN, CDR2 SVGIG, per germline (reference sequence). V was clipped by 0 bases and J by 5 bases; unmatched bases: 7. The CDR3, as DNA: TGTGCCTGGAGTGTAAGGAACAGGGGAGACAATGAGCAGTTCTTC. Protein sequence: CAWSVRNRGDNEQFF.

V and J are TRBV6-1 and TRBJ1-4; 8 bases are a match to TRBD1. There are 16 residues in the CDR3. Germline trimming cut 4 bases from V and 1 base from J; bases unmatched to any gene: 5. Per germline, CDR1 MNHNS and CDR2 SASEGT. CDR3 amino acids: CASSVGRGLTNEKLFF. Here the CDR3 DNA reads TGTGCCAGCAGTGTAGGCAGGGGGCTAACTAATGAAAAACTGTTTTTT.

The V call is TRBV11-2, the J call TRBJ1-3, with D perhaps matching TRBD1 (5 bases). V was clipped by 2 bases and J by 0 bases, with 17 bases between them. Looked up from germline, CDR1 is SGHAT and CDR2 is FQNNGV. This CDR3 contains 18 residues. CDR3 sequence: CASSLSLNFQGSGNTIYF. CDR3 in DNA: TGTGCCAGCAGCTTATCGTTGAATTTCCAGGGCTCTGGAAACACCATATATTTT.

As for this clone: Compared with germline, one end of the junction differs, possibly owing to a read error. CDR3 nucleotides: TGTGCCAGCAGTTACGGTCGGGCGGACTCGGTCTTC. Its translation: CASSYGRADSVF. J is TRBJ1-2 and V is TRBV6-6; no clear D. The CDR3 totals 12 residues. CDR1 MNHNY and CDR2 SVGAGI come from the germline V gene (reference sequence).

The chain recombines TRBV4-1 with TRBJ1-5; D not resolved. Trimming pared 0 bases from V and 6 bases from J, leaving 9 bases between. This CDR3 is 14 amino acids long. From germline, CDR1 is MGHRA and CDR2 YSYEKL. The CDR3 DNA reads as TGCGCCAGCAGCCAAGATAGTGGACTTCAGCCCCAGCATTTT. Translation: CASSQDSGLQPQHF.

This chain joins TRBV2 and TRBJ1-2; D is unresolved. This CDR3 contains 16 residues. Germline values: CDR1 SNHLY, CDR2 FYNNEI. The ends were cut back, 6 bases at V and 2 bases at J, with 19 bases in the middle. The CDR3 loop is CASRASVSYKNYGYTF. The DNA of the CDR3 is TGTGCCAGCAGAGCATCCGTCTCCTATAAGAACTATGGCTACACCTTC.

This clone was recorded a few times. The rearrangement joins TRBV30 to TRBJ1-4; perhaps TRBD1 as D (5 bases). The V and J ends lost 3 bases and 3 bases respectively, with 17 bases between them. CDR1 and CDR2 from the germline V gene are GTSNPN and SVGIG (reference sequence). This CDR3 is built from 16 residues. The CDR3 region has the DNA TGTGCCTGGAGACCGGAAGGGGTTCGGGCTAATGAAAAACTGTTTTTT. Translating gives CAWRPEGVRANEKLFF.

The V call is TRBV4-1, the J call TRBJ1-2; 8 bases align to TRBD1. V dropped 0 bases and J dropped 0; count of bases not matched to a gene: 12. The CDR3 runs 19 residues. Germline assignment: CDR1 MGHRA and CDR2 YSYEKL. The CDR3 nucleotides read TGCGCCAGCAGCCAAGACAGGACAGGGCCGACCTCCACTAACTATGGCTACACCTTC. This sequence encodes CASSQDRTGPTSTNYGYTF.

The J gene is TRBJ1-6, the V gene TRBV2, with a weak D call TRBD1 (5 bases). The CDR3 extends over 16 amino acids. V was trimmed by 3 bases and J by 6 bases, leaving 15 bases between them. Germline V lookup: CDR1 SNHLY, CDR2 FYNNEI. This CDR3 reads CASSDFRGSINSPLHF. CDR3 DNA: TGTGCCAGCAGTGATTTCCGGGGGTCGATTAATTCACCCCTCCACTTT.

J is TRBJ1-1 and V is TRBV5-8; unclear D gene. The CDR3 runs 12 residues. The germline V gene has CDR1 SGHTS and CDR2 YDEGEE. V shed 7 bases and J shed 0 bases, with 7 bases lying between them. CDR3 region: CASFLLNTEAFF. CDR3 DNA: TGTGCCAGCTTTCTTTTGAACACTGAAGCTTTCTTT.

The CDR3 bases are TGTGCCTGGAGTGCTAGCCTCACAGATACGCAGTATTTT. Translated, it gives CAWSASLTDTQYF. The rearrangement uses TRBV30 and TRBJ2-3; possibly TRBD2 for D (5 bases). The CDR3 has 13 residues. Between the trimmed V and J ends, which lost 1 base and 2 bases, there was a span of 7 bases. The germline V gene has CDR1 GTSNPN and CDR2 SVGIG (reference sequence).